These 10 T cell receptor beta chains were all obtained from the same sample, sequenced in a study of long-term antiretroviral therapy in people with HIV. Sequencing used immunoSEQ v3.0 at survey level. Using immunoSEQ multiplex PCR, the repertoire was profiled, and TCRdb retains in-frame clones only, with some absent. Here the sample spans 11,000 to 15,000 clones, 75% to 85% being singletons. Sequencing was performed on unsorted PBMCs, taken 3.2 years before starting antiretroviral therapy. All receptors derive from a man aged 40-49 years with HIV.

The rearrangement links TRBV11-3 to TRBJ1-2; D call uncertain. CDR3 length: 12 residues. Trimming took 4 bases from V and 4 from J, leaving 7 bases between them. The germline V gene encodes CDR1 SGHNT and CDR2 YENEEA. CDR3 in DNA: TGTGCCAGCAGCTCTGGGAGCTATGGCTACACCTTC. This sequence encodes CASSSGSYGYTF.

The chain is built from TRBV2 and TRBJ1-5; D gene uncertain. Per germline, CDR1 SNHLY and CDR2 FYNNEI. The CDR3 covers 14 residues. Trimming removed 3 bases from V and 0 bases from J, with 6 bases in between. The CDR3 sequence is CASSEAYSNQPQHF. The DNA for the CDR3 is TGTGCCAGCAGTGAGGCCTATAGCAATCAGCCCCAGCATTTT. Variable domain in full (rest from reference TRBV2 and TRBJ1-5): EPEVTQTPSHQVTQMGQEVILRCVPISNHLYFYWYRQILGQKVEFLVSFYNNEISEKSEIFDDQFSVERPDGSNFTLKIRSTKLEDSAMYFCASSEAYSNQPQHFGDGTRLSIL.

This chain uses TRBV2 with TRBJ1-4; tentative D call: TRBD1 (6 bases). This CDR3 contains 13 residues. V lost 9 bases to trimming and J lost 3 bases, with 11 bases between them. Germline assignment: CDR1 SNHLY and CDR2 FYNNEI. This chain's CDR3 is CASLEGANEKLFF. The DNA of the CDR3 is TGTGCCAGTCTAGAGGGGGCTAATGAAAAACTGTTTTTT.

This clone was seen just once. J is TRBJ1-2 and V is TRBV5-6; D unclear. The CDR3 loop spans 15 amino acids. In germline, CDR1 is SGHDT, CDR2 YYEEEE. Trimming cost V 4 bases and J 3 bases, with 16 bases left between them. This chain's CDR3 is CASSEPYSGDYGYTF. CDR3 bases: TGTGCCAGCAGCGAACCTTACTCAGGAGACTATGGCTACACCTTC.

The chain is built from TRBV6-5 and TRBJ2-3; D possibly matches TRBD1 or TRBD2 (5 bases each). From germline, CDR1 is MNHEY and CDR2 SVGAGI. The CDR3 has 16 residues. V lost 0 bases and J lost 5, with 15 bases in between. CDR3 loop: CASSYSGTWAGDTQYF. The CDR3 coding sequence is TGTGCCAGCAGTTACTCGGGGACCTGGGCAGGAGATACGCAGTATTTT.

Here the CDR3 DNA reads TGTGCCAGCAGCTTCCCGGAGAAGAACACTGAAGCTTTCTTT. Translating it yields CASSFPEKNTEAFF. V gene TRBV5-6 combines with J gene TRBJ1-1; no firm D call. This CDR3 has 14 residues. Germline V lookup: CDR1 SGHDT, CDR2 YYEEEE. Trimming took 2 bases from V and 1 from J, leaving 9 bases between them.

The rearrangement uses TRBV6-4 and TRBJ1-1; 7 bases are shared with TRBD1. V was pared by 4 bases and J by 4 bases, with 9 bases of the junction left unmatched. The CDR3 length is 15 residues. CDR1 is MRHNA, CDR2 SNTAGT, per germline. CDR3 sequence reads: CASSAEGAKGTEAFF. CDR3 DNA: TGTGCCAGCAGTGCGGAGGGGGCGAAGGGCACTGAAGCTTTCTTT.

The chain couples TRBV5-1 to TRBJ2-5; 9 nucleotides agree with TRBD1. CDR3 length equals 15 residues. Per germline, CDR1 SGHRS and CDR2 YFSETQ. J gave up 2 bases and V 5 bases, and 7 bases lay outside the gene matches. The CDR3 region has the DNA TGCGCCAGCAGTTTGACGACAGGGGGACAAGAGACCCAGTACTTC. Residues: CASSLTTGGQETQYF.

The rearrangement links TRBV18 to TRBJ1-1; D gene uncertain. CDR3 length: 12 residues. The V gene's germline CDR1 is KGHSH and CDR2 LQKENI. Trimming left V 2 bases short and J 5 bases short, with 6 bases between. CDR3 loop: CASSPSSTEAFF. The CDR3 nucleotides are TGTGCCAGCTCACCAAGCAGTACTGAAGCTTTCTTT.

The rearrangement links TRBV11-3 to TRBJ2-5, with TRBD2 matching over 8 bases. The CDR3 runs to 16 residues. V lost 0 bases, J lost 5 bases, and 8 bases stayed unmatched. Per germline, CDR1 SGHNT and CDR2 YENEEA. The CDR3 bases are TGTGCCAGCAGCTTAGAGGGACTAGGGCCTTGGGAGACCCAGTACTTC. The encoded protein is CASSLEGLGPWETQYF.